Shown below are 7 T cell receptor beta chains from a single sample sequenced in a study of beta chain features in type 1 diabetes. Expressed TCRB transcripts got sequenced, as all isolated RNA was reverse transcribed. Sequenced by immunoSEQ multiplex PCR; TCRdb stores in-frame clones only, minus some. The table has a few hundred thousand clones, approximately 15% seen once. Source material: naive CD4+ T cells from blood. Receptors originate from a man younger than 40 in good health.

This clone has just a few counts. The V and J genes are TRBV27 and TRBJ2-5, with 8 bases lining up with TRBD2. CDR1 is MNHEY and CDR2 is SMNVEV in the germline V gene (reference sequence). The CDR3 sequence is 14 residues long. V trimming: 6 bases; J trimming: 5 bases; junction bases outside the gene matches: 8. The CDR3 region is CASRRGGRRETQYF. In nucleotides, the CDR3 is TGTGCCAGCAGACGGGGGGGCCGGAGGGAGACCCAGTACTTC.

This clone turned up a few times. V usage is TRBV20-1 and J usage is TRBJ2-7; D is unresolved. Trimming left V 4 bases short and J 0 bases short, with 4 bases between. This CDR3 is built from 11 residues. Germline V gene sequence: CDR1 DFQATT, CDR2 SNEGSKA (reference sequence). CDR3 bases: TGCAGTGCTACTCGCTCCTACGAGCAGTACTTC. Encoded protein: CSATRSYEQYF.

This chain joins TRBV15 and TRBJ2-7; D uncertain. Trimming shortened V by 0 bases and J by 3 bases, and 9 bases separated the two germline ends. The germline V gene has CDR1 LNHNV and CDR2 YYDKDF (reference sequence). The CDR3 is 14 residues long. Written as DNA, the CDR3 is TGTGCCACCAGCAGAGATCGCAACAGCTACGAGCAGTACGTC. Encoded protein: CATSRDRNSYEQYV.

This clone has more than one count but fewer than ten. The chain recombines TRBV18 with TRBJ2-4; TRBD1 agrees at 9 bases. The germline gives CDR1 KGHSH, CDR2 LQKENI. Germline trimming cut 2 bases from V and 5 bases from J; bases unmatched to any gene: 7. This CDR3 is 16 amino acids long. This chain's CDR3 is CASSPAGTGLQNIQYF. The CDR3 DNA is TGTGCCAGCTCACCAGCCGGGACAGGGCTCCAAAACATTCAGTACTTC. The variable domain in full, with the rest retrieved from reference TRBV18 and TRBJ2-4, is NAGVMQNPRHLVRRRGQEARLRCSPMKGHSHVYWYRQLPEEGLKFMVYLQKENIIDESGMPKERFSAEFPKEGPSILRIQQVVRGDSAAYFCASSPAGTGLQNIQYFGAGTRLSVL.

The table lists this clone with a few counts. V gene TRBV12-5 combines with J gene TRBJ2-1; D assignment may be TRBD1 or TRBD2 (6 bases each). Germline V gives CDR1 LGHNT, CDR2 FRNRAP. The CDR3 totals 14 residues. The V and J ends lost 1 base and 5 bases respectively, with 9 bases between them. The CDR3 DNA follows: TGTGCTAGTGGTTTGGGCCGGGGGCACAATGAGCAGTTCTTC. Its translation: CASGLGRGHNEQFF. Looking up the rest from reference TRBV12-5 and TRBJ2-1 gives the full variable domain: DARVTQTPRHKVTEMGQEVTMRCQPILGHNTVFWYRQTMMQGLELLAYFRNRAPLDDSGMPKDRFSAEMPDATLATLKIQPSEPRDSAVYFCASGLGRGHNEQFFGPGTRLTVL.

This clone was seen a handful of times. J is TRBJ2-1 and V is TRBV11-3; 10 bases align to TRBD2. The CDR3 extends over 16 amino acids. With V trimmed by 2 bases and J by 4 bases, 5 bases remained unmatched. Germline V CDR1 and CDR2: SGHNT, YENEEA. CDR3 bases: TGTGCCAGCAGCTTAACAACTAGCGGGACATACAATGAGCAGTTCTTC. It is translated as CASSLTTSGTYNEQFF. Looking up the rest from reference TRBV11-3 and TRBJ2-1 gives the full variable domain: EAGVVQSPRYKIIEKKQPVAFWCNPISGHNTLYWYLQNLGQGPELLIRYENEEAVDDSQLPKDRFSAERLKGVDSTLKIQPAELGDSAVYLCASSLTTSGTYNEQFFGPGTRLTVL.

The table lists this clone with a few counts. This chain uses TRBV4-2 with TRBJ2-3; D is perhaps TRBD1 (6 bases). The CDR3 covers 11 residues. Germline V gene sequence: CDR1 LGHNA, CDR2 YNFKEQ. V lost 5 bases, J lost 8 bases, and 8 bases lay in between. CDR3 DNA sequence: TGTGCCAGCAGCGAAGGGGGTACGCAGTATTTT. The encoded protein is CASSEGGTQYF.